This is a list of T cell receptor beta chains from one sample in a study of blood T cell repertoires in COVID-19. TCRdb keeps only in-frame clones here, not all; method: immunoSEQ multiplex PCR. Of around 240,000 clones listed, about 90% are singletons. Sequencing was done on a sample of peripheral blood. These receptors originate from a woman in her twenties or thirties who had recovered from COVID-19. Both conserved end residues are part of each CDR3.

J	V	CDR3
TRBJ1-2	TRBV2	CASVRGVNYGYTF
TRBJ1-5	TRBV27	CASSQTGGYQPQHF
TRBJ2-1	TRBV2	CASSEVLQASGGRGYNEQFF
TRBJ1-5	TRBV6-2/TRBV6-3	CASSRVARTAYQPQHF
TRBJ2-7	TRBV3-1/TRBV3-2	CASSQAGAGVYEQYF
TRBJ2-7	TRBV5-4	CASSFSGSYEQYF
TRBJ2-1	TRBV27	CASSLTPRQYNEQFF
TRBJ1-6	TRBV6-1	CASSEARGSPLHF
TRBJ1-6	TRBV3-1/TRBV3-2	CASSQDKGQGMRSPLHF
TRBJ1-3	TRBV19	CASQRQGSGNTIYF
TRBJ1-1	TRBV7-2	CASSLFLNTEAFF
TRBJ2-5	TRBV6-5	CATLSGGQTQYF
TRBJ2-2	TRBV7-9	CASSSKGGPSMATGELFF
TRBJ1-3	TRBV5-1	CASSEQQGTSGNTIYF
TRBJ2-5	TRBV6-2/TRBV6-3	CASSYTGGGRETQYF
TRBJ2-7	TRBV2	CASKEERGGREQYF
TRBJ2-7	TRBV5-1	CASSPTPLALSSYEQYF
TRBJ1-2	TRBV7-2	CASSLGRGYGYTF
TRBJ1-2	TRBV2	CASSGEGARISGYTF